This T cell receptor (beta chain) was obtained from a study of shared clonotypes between healthy human individuals. Study-wide background: Those who served as donors were a couple of women and three men between the ages of 18 and 49. Study-wide results and caveats: Some naive CD4 clonotypes, around 5%, turned up in common across a handful of donors. Generation probabilities of non-shared clonotypes were lower (relative to those shared by all four donors).

From germline, CDR1 is SGHVS and CDR2 FNYEAQ. V was clipped by 5 bases and J by 4 bases, with 14 bases between them. The CDR3 runs 15 residues. Authors' analysis steps: As immunoSEQ supplied junction-only sequences (without quality scores), filtering differed. Sequenced by immunoSEQ multiplex PCR; TCRdb stores in-frame clones only, minus some. That table gives V, J and clone size, and the DNA gave D and trimming. The table has 2 million to 3 million clones, roughly nine tenths seen once. Turning to this clone: Its specificity is not known.

This chain links TRBV7-6 with TRBJ1-4; D is ambiguous. Sequenced input: naive CD4+ T cells sorted from blood. As for subset: CD45RA+ positively selected. The clonotype was recovered from a man between 18 and 35 years old in good health. The CDR3 reads CASSLSQVFNEKLFF. In nucleotides, the CDR3 is TGTGCCAGCAGCCTTAGCCAGGTCTTTAATGAAAAACTGTTTTTT. Together with reference TRBV7-6 and TRBJ1-4, the CDR3 gives the full variable domain: GAGVSQSPRYKVTKRGQDVALRCDPISGHVSLYWYRQALGQGPEFLTYFNYEAQQDKSGLPNDRFSAERPEGSISTLTIQRTEQRDSAMYRCASSLSQVFNEKLFFGSGTQLSVL.